This passage covers 24 T cell receptor beta chains from one sample sequenced in a study of early T cells in non-severe SARS-CoV-2 infection. TCRdb re-called the 5' RACE reads with MiXCR, one entry per CDR3 protein. The sample shows about 22,000 distinct CDR3 sequences, 3% to 4% of them seen only once. Material: whole blood. Receptors originate from an adult who was a healthcare worker with PCR-confirmed SARS-CoV-2 infection or an uninfected control (not recorded which).

This clonotype was found a few times. J is TRBJ2-3 and V is TRBV27; tentatively, D is TRBD2 (6 bases). Germline CDR1 reads MNHEY; CDR2 reads SMNVEV (reference sequence). The V and J ends lost 7 bases and 1 base respectively, with 12 bases between them. The CDR3 spans 14 residues. The CDR3 coding sequence is TGTGCCAGCACCCAAGCGGGCCGCACAGATACGCAGTATTTT. This translates into CASTQAGRTDTQYF.

There are many counts of this clonotype. The rearrangement links TRBV6-5 to TRBJ2-1; 8 bases line up with TRBD1. J lost 4 bases, V lost 5 bases, and 7 bases had no gene match. CDR1 and CDR2 from the germline V gene are MNHEY and SVGAGI. The CDR3 sequence is 15 residues long. CDR3 in amino acids: CASSKDRVNYNEQFF. The CDR3 DNA is TGTGCCAGCAGTAAGGACAGGGTGAATTACAATGAGCAGTTCTTC.

This clonotype came up many times. The chain joins TRBV7-9 to TRBJ1-1; D unclear. Germline-derived CDR1 and CDR2 are SEHNR and FQNEAQ (reference sequence). Trimming pared 1 base from V and 7 bases from J, leaving 7 bases between. CDR3 length: 12 residues. The DNA for the CDR3 is TGTGCCAGCAGCTTAGGGGCTCTTGAAGCTTTCTTT. Its protein product is CASSLGALEAFF.

This clonotype was found many times. The chain employs TRBV3-1 and TRBJ1-6, with D tentatively TRBD1 (6 bases). Trimming left V 1 base short and J 7 bases short, with 11 bases between. This CDR3 is 15 amino acids long. Germline assignment: CDR1 LGHDT and CDR2 YNNKEL (reference sequence). The CDR3 sequence is CASSQAQGGNSPLHF. CDR3 in DNA: TGTGCCAGCAGCCAAGCACAGGGAGGGAATTCACCCCTCCACTTT. The full variable domain, in which reference TRBV3-1 and TRBJ1-6 provide the parts outside the CDR3, is DTAVSQTPKYLVTQMGNDKSIKCEQNLGHDTMYWYKQDSKKFLKIMFSYNNKELIINETVPNRFSPKSPDKAHLNLHINSLELGDSAVYFCASSQAQGGNSPLHFGNGTRLTVT.

By its share, this clonotype is medium-sized. CDR3 residues: CASSSSKTVSGNTIYF. The CDR3 DNA sequence: TGTGCCAGCAGCTCCTCGAAGACAGTCTCTGGAAACACCATATATTTT. V is TRBV9 and J is TRBJ1-3; TRBD1 might be the D (5 bases). V dropped 4 bases and J dropped 0 bases, with 14 bases sitting between them. The CDR3 covers 16 residues. Germline assignment: CDR1 SGDLS and CDR2 YYNGEE.

There are many counts of this clonotype. The chain uses TRBV11-3 and TRBJ2-1; 13 bases fit TRBD2. CDR1 and CDR2 from the germline V gene are SGHNT and YENEEA. There are 14 residues in the CDR3. Trimming removed 5 bases from V and 10 bases from J; junction bases left unmatched: 5. The CDR3 protein is CASSAPGLAGEQFF. In nucleotides, the CDR3 is TGTGCCAGCAGCGCACCGGGACTAGCGGGAGAGCAGTTCTTC.

This clonotype was observed at least ten times. This chain connects TRBV21-1 to TRBJ1-5; the table's TRBD1 call for D was not verified on the DNA. TRBV21-1 constitutes a pseudogene. The CDR3 runs 16 residues. The CDR3 region has the DNA TGTGCCAGCAGCAAAACCGGCAACCCGCAGGGGCAGCCCCAGCATTTT. Its translation: CASSKTGNPQGQPQHF.

This clonotype came up many times. The chain joins TRBV19 to TRBJ2-6; D unresolved. The V end was cut by 1 base, the J end by 4 bases, with 17 bases between. The germline CDR1 and CDR2 sequences are LNHDA and SQIVND (reference sequence). The CDR3 spans 18 residues. The CDR3 DNA follows: TGTGCCAGTAGTATAGTGACGGGCCACGGTTCCGGGGCCAACGTCCTGACTTTC. Amino acid sequence: CASSIVTGHGSGANVLTF.

The table lists this clonotype with many counts. V and J are TRBV4-1 and TRBJ2-7; D is unresolved. The CDR3 extends over 14 amino acids. Germline V gene data show CDR1 as MGHRA and CDR2 as YSYEKL. Trimming took off 0 bases at V and 6 bases at J, with 12 bases between the two ends. The CDR3 coding sequence is TGCGCCAGCAGCCAAGATGGCACATTGGGCGAGCAGTACTTC. As protein: CASSQDGTLGEQYF.

This clonotype was seen at least ten times. The chain employs TRBV7-3 and TRBJ2-2, with D possibly TRBD1 on 5 matching bases. This CDR3 region has 15 residues. Germline V gene lookup returns CDR1 SGHTA and CDR2 FQGTGA. V gave up 4 bases and J gave up 0 bases, with 9 bases separating them. The CDR3 loop reads CASSSQGPNTGELFF. In DNA form, the CDR3 reads TGTGCCAGCAGCTCCCAGGGCCCGAACACCGGGGAGCTGTTTTTT.

The rearrangement links TRBV27 to TRBJ2-7; TRBD1 aligns across 7 bases. The length of the CDR3 is 13 residues. Looked up from germline, CDR1 is MNHEY and CDR2 is SMNVEV (reference sequence). Trimming cost V 5 bases and J 2 bases; bases outside gene matches: 3. The CDR3 here is CASSPGTAYEQYF. CDR3 DNA sequence: TGTGCCAGCAGTCCAGGGACAGCCTACGAGCAGTACTTC.

This clonotype was detected only a few times. This rearrangement joins TRBV6-7 to TRBJ1-3; 9 nucleotides match TRBD1. TRBV6-7 is annotated as an ORF whose role is uncertain. With V trimmed by 3 bases and J by 0 bases, 6 bases remained unmatched. The CDR3 totals 17 residues. The CDR3 spells CASSYWTGDASGNTIYF. In nucleotides, the CDR3 is TGTGCCAGCAGTTATTGGACAGGGGATGCCTCTGGAAACACCATATATTTT.

The chain links TRBV2 to TRBJ1-6; the D is unclear. The germline CDR1 and CDR2 sequences are SNHLY and FYNNEI. The V and J ends lost 6 bases and 6 bases respectively, with 15 bases between them. CDR3 length: 15 amino acids. The CDR3 is CASRGWQKFNSPLHF. The CDR3 nucleotides read TGTGCCAGCAGGGGGTGGCAGAAGTTTAATTCACCCCTCCACTTT.

Ten or more counts support this clonotype. The gene calls are TRBV6-5 and TRBJ1-5, with D tentatively TRBD1 (6 bases). Trimming removed 6 bases from V and 0 bases from J, with 15 bases in between. The germline CDR1 and CDR2 sequences are MNHEY and SVGAGI. This CDR3 region has 16 residues. This CDR3 is CASRRIQGYSNQPQHF. CDR3 DNA sequence: TGTGCCAGCAGGAGAATACAGGGTTATAGCAATCAGCCCCAGCATTTT.

Concerning this clonotype itself: A much larger clone sits a single nucleotide away, making a read error possible. V and J are TRBV6-1 and TRBJ1-1, with D unresolved. Germline loops: CDR1 MNHNS, CDR2 SASEGT. This CDR3 is 16 amino acids long. The CDR3 region is CAISESPDIINTEAFF. The CDR3 nucleotides read TGTGCCATCAGTGAATCCCCCGACATAATCAACACTGAAGCTTTCTTT.

This clonotype has ten or more counts. V usage is TRBV21-1 and J usage is TRBJ2-7; the table's D call of TRBD2 was not tested on the DNA. TRBV21-1 corresponds to a pseudogene. This CDR3 spans 14 amino acids. CDR3 DNA: TGTGCCAGCAGCAAAGCATTGGGAGGGGCACGGCAGTACTTC. Protein product: CASSKALGGARQYF.

This clonotype was seen repeatedly, ten times or more. This chain uses TRBV6-1 with TRBJ2-2; D perhaps matches TRBD1 (5 bases). Trimming pared 7 bases from V and 5 bases from J, leaving 20 bases between. Germline lookup yields CDR1 MNHNS and CDR2 SASEGT. This CDR3 contains 16 residues. The CDR3 DNA reads as TGTGCCAGCAAGGCTCGGATCACAGGCGATACCGGGGAGCTGTTTTTT. Its protein is CASKARITGDTGELFF.

This clonotype is termed medium-sized. The chain couples TRBV28 to TRBJ2-3; TRBD2 might be the D (6 bases). Germline values: CDR1 MDHEN, CDR2 SYDVKM. The germline V and J ends were trimmed by 10 bases and 3 bases, with 17 bases remaining between them. The CDR3 totals 14 residues. The CDR3 coding sequence is TGTGCCACCCGTCCAGAGGGGAGGACAGATACGCAGTATTTT. This sequence encodes CATRPEGRTDTQYF.

This clonotype came up many times. V and J are TRBV9 and TRBJ1-2, with a weak D call TRBD1 (6 bases). Per germline, CDR1 SGDLS and CDR2 YYNGEE. The CDR3 runs 17 residues. The V and J ends lost 0 bases and 2 bases respectively, with 17 bases between them. The CDR3 DNA reads TGTGCCAGCAGCGTAGAAGGCATAGGGGGTTCCAACTATGGCTACACCTTC. Amino acids: CASSVEGIGGSNYGYTF.

This clonotype has at least ten counts. This chain joins TRBV4-3 and TRBJ1-2; TRBD1 aligns across 7 bases. Per the germline V gene, CDR1 is LGHNA and CDR2 is YSLEER. The CDR3 runs 14 residues. V shed 1 base, J shed 4 bases, and the junction held 3 bases outside the gene matches. CDR3 sequence: CASSQGQGSYGYTF. In DNA, the CDR3 is TGCGCCAGCAGCCAAGGACAGGGATCCTATGGCTACACCTTC.

Ten or more counts support this clonotype. This chain joins TRBV3-2 and TRBJ1-5; the D call TRBD1 from the table was never checked on the DNA. TRBV3-2 is a pseudogene segment. The CDR3 covers 15 residues. CDR3 nucleotide sequence: TGTGCCAGCAGCCAAGGATCGGGAAGGGATCAGCCCCAGCATTTT. This sequence encodes CASSQGSGRDQPQHF.

The rearrangement links TRBV20-1 to TRBJ2-7; D is possibly TRBD1 (6 bases). This CDR3 has 13 residues. The germline V gene has CDR1 DFQATT and CDR2 SNEGSKA (reference sequence). Trimming pared 1 base from V and 4 bases from J, leaving 11 bases between. CDR3 sequence: CSARAHREYEQYF. The CDR3 region has the DNA TGCAGTGCTAGAGCACACAGGGAGTACGAGCAGTACTTC.

This clonotype was found many times. The gene calls are TRBV6-5 and TRBJ2-3; 10 nucleotides agree with TRBD2. The CDR3 consists of 15 residues. V lost 6 bases and J lost 5; bases outside the gene matches: 8. Germline V lookup: CDR1 MNHEY, CDR2 SVGAGI. CDR3 sequence reads: CASSPAGGPVDTQYF. CDR3 nucleotides: TGTGCCAGCAGCCCAGCGGGGGGGCCCGTAGATACGCAGTATTTT.

This clonotype was seen many times. This chain links TRBV4-1 with TRBJ2-2; TRBD2 agrees at 7 bases. V shed 2 bases and J 0 bases; nucleotides not matched to a gene: 9. The CDR3 has 18 residues. Germline assignment: CDR1 MGHRA and CDR2 YSYEKL. The CDR3 coding sequence is TGCGCCAGCAGCCAATTAGGACTAGTTCTCGCGAACACCGGGGAGCTGTTTTTT. This translates into CASSQLGLVLANTGELFF.